This is a list of T cell receptor beta chains from one sample in a study of shared clonotypes between healthy human individuals. The method was immunoSEQ multiplex PCR; TCRdb's version includes in-frame clones alone and lacks a portion of them. The table records roughly 1,000,000 clones, around 82% of them present only once. The source material was memory CD4+ T cells from PBMCs. Receptor source: a man between 18 and 29 years old in good health. Some clones in this sample may be carry-over from other donors' samples. Each CDR3 is given with its conserved first and last residue. Each record gives: J gene, V gene, D gene, clone size, CDR3 protein, CDR3 DNA. The D gene is left open where the match is weak. Clone size, where shown, is once, few, many, or a class for clones that have expanded.

TRBJ1-1 | TRBV11-2 | TRBD1 | few | CASSSKDRGRAFF | TGTGCCAGCAGCTCAAAGGACAGGGGGAGAGCTTTCTTT
TRBJ2-1 | TRBV27 | TRBD2 | . | CASSYSGTSPFF | TGTGCCAGCAGTTACTCCGGGACTAGTCCGTTCTTC
TRBJ1-4 | TRBV5-1 | . | . | CASSLARGSNEKLFF | TGCGCCAGCAGCTTGGCCCGTGGCTCTAATGAAAAACTGTTTTTT
TRBJ2-7 | TRBV7-9 | . | . | CASSRSGAYEQYF | TGTGCCAGCAGCCGGAGTGGGGCCTACGAGCAGTACTTC
TRBJ2-3 | TRBV5-1 | TRBD2 | . | CASQITSGITDTQYF | TGCGCCAGCCAGATTACTAGCGGGATCACAGATACGCAGTATTTT
TRBJ1-1 | TRBV5-1 | . | . | CASSLDRGIEAFF | TGCGCCAGCAGCTTGGACCGGGGGATTGAAGCTTTCTTT
TRBJ1-2 | TRBV9 | . | . | CASTPGRPNYGYTF | TGTGCCAGCACTCCGGGACGCCCCAACTATGGCTACACCTTC
TRBJ2-2 | TRBV7-3 | . | . | CASSFGGANTGELFF | TGTGCCAGCAGCTTTGGGGGCGCGAACACCGGGGAGCTGTTTTTT
TRBJ1-1 | TRBV10-2 | TRBD1 | once | CASSERGGQGMRAFF | TGCGCCAGCAGTGAACGCGGTGGACAGGGAATGCGAGCTTTCTTT
TRBJ2-1 | TRBV7-9 | . | . | CASSFGGFNEQFF | TGTGCCAGCAGCTTTGGCGGGTTTAATGAGCAGTTCTTC
TRBJ2-7 | TRBV28 | TRBD1 | . | CASSSGQNYEQYF | TGTGCCAGCAGTTCGGGACAGAACTACGAGCAGTACTTC
TRBJ2-3 | TRBV28 | . | . | CASSPGGATGDTQYF | TGTGCCAGCAGTCCAGGGGGGGCCACCGGCGATACGCAGTATTTT
TRBJ2-3 | TRBV4-3 | . | . | CASSQRVGADTQYF | TGCGCCAGCAGCCAAAGGGTAGGGGCAGATACGCAGTATTTT
TRBJ1-2 | TRBV14 | . | . | CASSQEDTGTGYTF | TGTGCCAGCAGCCAAGAAGACACCGGGACTGGCTACACCTTC
TRBJ2-7 | TRBV28 | . | . | CASSLARGHSYEQYF | TGTGCCAGCAGTTTAGCCCGGGGCCATTCCTACGAGCAGTACTTC
TRBJ1-2 | TRBV28 | TRBD1 | . | CASRSRAGTDNYGYTF | TGTGCCAGCAGGTCGAGGGCCGGGACAGACAACTATGGCTACACCTTC
TRBJ2-1 | TRBV4-1 | . | many | CASSRGTYNEQFF | TGCGCCAGCAGCCGCGGCACGTACAATGAGCAGTTCTTC
TRBJ2-5 | TRBV5-1 | TRBD1 | . | CASSPTGGVETQYF | TGCGCCAGCAGCCCGACAGGGGGCGTAGAGACCCAGTACTTC
TRBJ2-1 | TRBV6-5 | TRBD2 | once | CASSYSLAGKQFF | TGTGCCAGCAGTTACTCGCTAGCGGGCAAGCAGTTCTTC
TRBJ1-3 | TRBV2 | TRBD1 | . | CASKRDRAGNTIYF | TGTGCCAGCAAGAGGGACAGGGCTGGAAACACCATATATTTT
TRBJ2-7 | TRBV25-1 | TRBD2 | . | CASKSEWGLAGVYEQYF | TGTGCCAGCAAGAGTGAATGGGGTCTAGCGGGAGTCTACGAGCAGTACTTC
TRBJ2-3 | TRBV5-4 | TRBD2 | . | CASSRKLAGGQVDTQYF | TGTGCCAGCAGCCGTAAGCTAGCGGGAGGGCAGGTAGATACGCAGTATTTT
TRBJ2-1 | TRBV28 | TRBD2 | once | CASRHQGLARHSNEQFF | TGTGCCAGCAGACACCAGGGACTAGCAAGACACAGCAATGAGCAGTTCTTC
TRBJ2-7 | TRBV7-2 | TRBD1 | . | CASSLQGAAYEQYF | TGTGCCAGCAGCCTGCAGGGGGCCGCCTACGAGCAGTACTTC
TRBJ2-5 | TRBV15 | . | . | CATSRLLRETQYF | TGTGCCACCAGCAGACTTTTAAGGGAGACCCAGTACTTC
TRBJ2-7 | TRBV11-2 | . | once | CASSSSRQPYEQYF | TGTGCCAGCAGCTCATCACGACAGCCGTACGAGCAGTACTTC
TRBJ2-2 | TRBV19 | TRBD2 | . | CASSLQAGANTGELFF | TGTGCCAGTAGTCTTCAAGCGGGAGCGAACACCGGGGAGCTGTTTTTT
TRBJ2-2 | TRBV11-3 | TRBD2 | few | CASSTRTSGRNTGELFF | TGTGCCAGCAGCACTAGGACTAGCGGGAGGAACACCGGGGAGCTGTTTTTT
TRBJ2-3 | TRBV30 | TRBD2 | . | CAWKREGLLDTQYF | TGTGCCTGGAAACGGGAGGGCCTGTTAGATACGCAGTATTTT
TRBJ2-1 | TRBV7-2 | . | . | CASSTRLGYEQFF | TGTGCCAGCAGCACCCGACTAGGCTATGAGCAGTTCTTC
TRBJ2-2 | TRBV11-2 | TRBD2 | . | CASSLVSGRAPGELFF | TGTGCCAGCAGCTTAGTCAGCGGGAGGGCCCCCGGGGAGCTGTTTTTT
TRBJ1-3 | TRBV7-9 | . | . | CASSLRPGRVFGHTIYF | TGTGCCAGCAGCTTACGTCCGGGCAGGGTCTTTGGTCACACCATATATTTT
TRBJ1-2 | TRBV19 | TRBD1 | . | CASSSRTGGAFYGYTF | TGTGCCAGTAGTTCTCGGACAGGGGGCGCGTTTTATGGCTACACCTTC
TRBJ2-1 | TRBV28 | . | . | CASRFDAYNEQFF | TGTGCCAGCAGATTCGACGCGTACAATGAGCAGTTCTTC
TRBJ2-7 | TRBV5-1 | . | . | CASSLGRNRYEQYF | TGCGCCAGCAGCTTAGGTAGGAACCGCTACGAGCAGTACTTC
TRBJ1-2 | TRBV15 | TRBD1 | . | CATSRDEGGFNYGYTF | TGTGCCACCAGCAGAGATGAAGGGGGCTTTAACTATGGCTACACCTTC
TRBJ2-7 | TRBV2 | TRBD2 | . | CASRLAGDEQYF | TGTGCCAGCCGACTAGCGGGAGACGAGCAGTACTTC